This TCR beta chain was recovered during a study of response to subunit inactivated influenza vaccine. This clonotype showed up just a few times. V was shortened by 4 bases and J by 4 bases, with 17 bases between the two germline ends. This CDR3 is built from 15 residues. TCRdb itself ran the RT-PCR reads through MiXCR, one entry per CDR3 protein. The sample lists about 540,000 distinct CDR3 sequences, approximately 22% seen once, with approximately 2.9% in the top ten. The sample also formed part of further work on T cells expressing NK-cell markers. That study adds: The authors generated TCR beta cDNA through 5'RACE template switching with UMIs. The TCR beta repertoires were obtained from sorted CD3+CD56+NKG2C+, CD3+CD56+NKG2C- and CD3+CD56-NKG2C+ T cells. An anti-gamma-delta TCR antibody confined sorting to alpha-beta TCR T cells across several of the experiments. Dominance of the CD3+CD56-NKG2C+ fraction by these clonotypes also held in several donors. Unclear, still, was the HCMV specificity of the expanded NKG2C+ T cell clones.

Sequenced material: CD4+ T cells sorted from PBMCs, taken 11 to 12 days after vaccination. This TCR came from a man aged 50 or older who received an inactivated influenza vaccine. This rearrangement joins TRBV12-3 or TRBV12-4 to TRBJ2-7; D ambiguous. The CDR3 bases are TGTGCCAGCAGTTCTTACACCCTGGGAAGTTACGAGCAGTACTTC. As protein: CASSSYTLGSYEQYF.